This TCR beta chain was recorded in a study of human T cells and chemical hapten exposure. The library gave individual cDNA molecules unique molecular identifiers. TCRdb used MiXCR to reprocess the RACE reads, holding one entry per CDR3 protein. This table holds approximately 89,000 distinct CDR3 sequences, about a tenth found once. Points from the study as a whole: Versus controls, expanded TCRs had significantly more large CDR3 similarity clusters.

The CDR3 covers 13 residues. J lost 9 bases, V lost 0 bases, and 2 bases had no gene match. Per the germline V gene, CDR1 is SEHNR and CDR2 is FQNEAQ (reference sequence). Time point specified: patch test 2, 6 weeks after DPC sensitization. Sample treatment: therapeutic diphenylcyclopropenone sensitization with weekly scalp DPC. This clonotype was observed many times. Its antigen is still unknown. The source was whole blood, collected in connection with sensitization to the hapten diphenylcyclopropenone (DPC). V gene TRBV7-9 combines with J gene TRBJ1-2; 9 bases match TRBD1. The source of this sequence is a woman in her 30s with alopecia areata. Some clones in this sample may be carry-over from other donors' samples. The CDR3 bases are TGTGCCAGCAGCTTAGCACAGGGGGCGCGCTACACCTTC. Amino acid sequence: CASSLAQGARYTF.